The entry below gives a single T cell receptor (beta chain) sequence along with its context. This specimen comes from a study of T cell changes during pregnancy in multiple sclerosis. TCRdb's copy holds only in-frame clones and misses some; the assay was immunoSEQ multiplex PCR. Of under 55,000 clones in the sample, around 90% were seen once. Germline V gives CDR1 SGHVS, CDR2 FQNEAQ. The CDR3 runs to 14 residues. V shed 4 bases and J shed 1 base, with 11 bases lying between them. The chain uses TRBV7-8 and TRBJ2-7, with D perhaps matching TRBD1 (5 bases). This specimen consisted of CD4+ T cells from peripheral blood mononuclear cells, obtained after pregnancy. This TCR derives from a female donor in good health, enrolled as a control in a pregnancy study. This CDR3 is CASSSADRSYEQYF. DNA for the CDR3: TGTGCCAGCAGCTCCGCCGACAGATCCTACGAGCAGTACTTC.